The sequence of this TCR beta chain was determined in a study of T cells in Graves' hyperthyroidism and ophthalmopathy. This clonotype was seen a few times. The CDR3 regions of TCR beta were amplified from RNA transcripts. Primed by the HTBI set, a first-round RT-PCR was run on the TCR CDR3. One entry per CDR3 protein results from TCRdb running MiXCR on the multiplex PCR reads. The sample includes 370,000 or so distinct CDR3 sequences, around 25% seen only once; the top ten take around 67%. Patients counted as stable if ophthalmopathy did not develop within 18 months. Sample: blood. The clonotype originates from a man aged 50 to 60 with Graves' hyperthyroidism.

The CDR3 DNA reads TGTGCCAGCAGCGCCGGGACTAGCGGGAGGACTAGCACAGATACGCAGTATTTT. The encoded protein is CASSAGTSGRTSTDTQYF. The chain joins TRBV7-6 to TRBJ2-3; 15 bases match TRBD2. Germline V gene sequence: CDR1 SGHVS, CDR2 FNYEAQ. The CDR3 spans 18 residues. J lost 0 bases, V lost 5 bases, and 6 bases had no gene match.